This paragraph covers one TCR beta chain sequence. This table comes from immunoSEQ multiplex PCR, and its TCRdb copy is limited to in-frame clones, with some not included. The sample records 50,000 to 65,000 clones, 88% being singletons. Trimming took off 5 bases at V and 0 bases at J, with 12 bases between the two ends. CDR3 length: 15 residues. CDR1 and CDR2 (germline): SGHTA, FQGTGA. These data come from a study of OX40 agonist ivuxolimab in advanced cancers. The sample consisted of CD4+ or CD8+ T cells sorted from blood, taken in a trial of the OX40 agonist ivuxolimab. The clonotype comes from an adult with an advanced solid tumor such as melanoma, head and neck, liver or kidney cancer. The V call is TRBV7-3, the J call TRBJ2-3; D not resolved. The CDR3 protein is CASSPGPTSTDTQYF. The CDR3 coding sequence is TGTGCCAGCAGCCCCGGGCCAACTAGCACAGATACGCAGTATTTT.